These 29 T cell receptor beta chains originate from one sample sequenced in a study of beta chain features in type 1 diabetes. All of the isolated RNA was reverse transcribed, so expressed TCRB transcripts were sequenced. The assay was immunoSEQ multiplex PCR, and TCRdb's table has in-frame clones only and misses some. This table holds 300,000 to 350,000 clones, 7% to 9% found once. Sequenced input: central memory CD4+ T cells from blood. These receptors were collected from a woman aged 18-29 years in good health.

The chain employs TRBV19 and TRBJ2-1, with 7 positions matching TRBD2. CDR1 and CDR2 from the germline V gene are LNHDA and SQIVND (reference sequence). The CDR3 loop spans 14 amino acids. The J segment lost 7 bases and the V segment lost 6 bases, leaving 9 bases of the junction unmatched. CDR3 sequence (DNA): TGTGCCAGTAGACCGGGCGGGAGTAGTAATGAGCAGTTCTTC. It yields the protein CASRPGGSSNEQFF.

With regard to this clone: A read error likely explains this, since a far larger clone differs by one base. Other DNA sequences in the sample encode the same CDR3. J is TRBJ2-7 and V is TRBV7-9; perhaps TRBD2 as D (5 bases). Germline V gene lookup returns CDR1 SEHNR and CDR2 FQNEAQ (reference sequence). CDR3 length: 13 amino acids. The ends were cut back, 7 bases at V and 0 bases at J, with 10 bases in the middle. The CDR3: CASNPGGSYEQYF. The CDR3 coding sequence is TGTGCCAGCAACCCCGGAGGCTCCTACGAGCAGTACTTC.

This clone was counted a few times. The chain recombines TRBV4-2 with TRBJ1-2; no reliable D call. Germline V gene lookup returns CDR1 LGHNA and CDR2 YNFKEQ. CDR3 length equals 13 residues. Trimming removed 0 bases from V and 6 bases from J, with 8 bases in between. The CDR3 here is CASSQDQSHGYTF. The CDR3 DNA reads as TGTGCCAGCAGCCAAGATCAGTCCCATGGCTACACCTTC.

CDR3: CASTGQGNQPQHF. The CDR3 DNA sequence: TGTGCCAGCACGGGACAGGGCAATCAGCCCCAGCATTTT. V gene TRBV6-6 combines with J gene TRBJ1-5, with 8 bases lining up with TRBD1. The CDR3 contains 13 residues. V shed 7 bases and J 2 bases; nucleotides not matched to a gene: 1. Germline CDR1 MNHNY, CDR2 SVGAGI (reference sequence).

CDR3 amino acids: CSALYPGETQYF. DNA of the CDR3: TGCAGCGCGTTATACCCAGGAGAGACCCAGTACTTC. The V call is TRBV29-1, the J call TRBJ2-5; D unclear. The CDR3 sequence is 12 residues long. The V end was cut by 7 bases, the J end by 4 bases, with 13 bases between. The germline V gene has CDR1 SQVTM and CDR2 ANQGSEA.

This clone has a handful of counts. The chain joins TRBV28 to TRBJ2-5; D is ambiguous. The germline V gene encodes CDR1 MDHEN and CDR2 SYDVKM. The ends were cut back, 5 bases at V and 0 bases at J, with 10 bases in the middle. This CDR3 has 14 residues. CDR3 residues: CASSPHLNQETQYF. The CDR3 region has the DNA TGTGCCAGCAGTCCCCATTTAAACCAAGAGACCCAGTACTTC.

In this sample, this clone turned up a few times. CDR3 region: CASSPPGSPYNEQFF. The CDR3 bases are TGTGCCAGCTCACCACCAGGGAGCCCCTACAATGAGCAGTTCTTC. V is TRBV18 and J is TRBJ2-1, with a possible D match to TRBD2 (5 bases). Trimming took 0 bases from V and 2 from J, leaving 8 bases between them. Germline V lookup: CDR1 KGHSH, CDR2 LQKENI. The CDR3 sequence is 15 residues long.

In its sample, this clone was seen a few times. In nucleotides, the CDR3 is TGTGCCAGCAGTTTAATGAACGCGGGACAAGAGACCCAGTACTTC. It translates to CASSLMNAGQETQYF. V gene TRBV6-5 combines with J gene TRBJ2-5; D possibly corresponds to TRBD2 (6 bases). Per germline, CDR1 MNHEY and CDR2 SVGAGI. V was pared by 4 bases and J by 2 bases, with 14 bases between. This CDR3 region has 15 residues.

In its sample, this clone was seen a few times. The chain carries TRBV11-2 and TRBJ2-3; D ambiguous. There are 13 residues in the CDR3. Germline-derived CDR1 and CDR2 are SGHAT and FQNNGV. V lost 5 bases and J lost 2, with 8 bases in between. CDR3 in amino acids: CASSISYTDTQYF. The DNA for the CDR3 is TGTGCCAGCAGCATAAGCTACACAGATACGCAGTATTTT.

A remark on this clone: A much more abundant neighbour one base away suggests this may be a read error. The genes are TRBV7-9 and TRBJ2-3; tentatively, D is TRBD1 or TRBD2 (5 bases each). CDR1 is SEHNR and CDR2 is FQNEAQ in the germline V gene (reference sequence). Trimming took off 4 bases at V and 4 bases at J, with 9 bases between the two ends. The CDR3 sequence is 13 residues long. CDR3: CASSYGGADTQYF. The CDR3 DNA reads TGTGCCAGCAGCTATGGGGGAGCAGATACGCAGTATTTT.

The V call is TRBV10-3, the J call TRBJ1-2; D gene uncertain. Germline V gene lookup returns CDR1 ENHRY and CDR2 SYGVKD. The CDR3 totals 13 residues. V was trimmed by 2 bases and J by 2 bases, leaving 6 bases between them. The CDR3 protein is CAISERVNYGYTF. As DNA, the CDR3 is TGTGCCATCAGTGAGCGGGTAAACTATGGCTACACCTTC.

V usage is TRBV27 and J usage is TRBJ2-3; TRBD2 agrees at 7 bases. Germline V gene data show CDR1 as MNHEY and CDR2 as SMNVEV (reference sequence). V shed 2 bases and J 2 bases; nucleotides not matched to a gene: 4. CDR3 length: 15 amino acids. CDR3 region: CASSLEGGPTDTQYF. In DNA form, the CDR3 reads TGTGCCAGCAGTTTAGAGGGAGGGCCCACAGATACGCAGTATTTT.

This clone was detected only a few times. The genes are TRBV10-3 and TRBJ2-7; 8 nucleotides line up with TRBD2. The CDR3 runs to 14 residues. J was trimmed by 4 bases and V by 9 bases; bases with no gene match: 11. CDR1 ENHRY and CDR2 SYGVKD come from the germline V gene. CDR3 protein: CAIRGGADRYEQYF. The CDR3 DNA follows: TGTGCCATACGGGGGGGCGCCGACCGATACGAGCAGTACTTC.

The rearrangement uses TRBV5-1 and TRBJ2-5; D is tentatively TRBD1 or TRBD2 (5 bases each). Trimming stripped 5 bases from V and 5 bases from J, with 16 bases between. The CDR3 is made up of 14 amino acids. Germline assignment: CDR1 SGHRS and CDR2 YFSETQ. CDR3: CASRRQSGLETQYF. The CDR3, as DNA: TGCGCCAGCAGACGACAATCGGGGCTTGAGACCCAGTACTTC.

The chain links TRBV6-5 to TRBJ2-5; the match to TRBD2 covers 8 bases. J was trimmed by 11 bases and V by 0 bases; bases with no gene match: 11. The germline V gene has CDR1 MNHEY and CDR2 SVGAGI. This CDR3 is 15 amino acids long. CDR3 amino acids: CASSYSSLAGQPQYF. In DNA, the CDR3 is TGTGCCAGCAGTTACTCGAGTCTAGCGGGCCAACCGCAGTACTTC.

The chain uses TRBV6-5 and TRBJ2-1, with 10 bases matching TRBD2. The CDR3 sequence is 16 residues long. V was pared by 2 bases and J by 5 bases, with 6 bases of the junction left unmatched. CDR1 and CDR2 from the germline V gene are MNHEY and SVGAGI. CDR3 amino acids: CASSYKGLAPHNEQFF. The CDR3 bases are TGTGCCAGCAGTTACAAGGGACTAGCGCCCCACAATGAGCAGTTCTTC.

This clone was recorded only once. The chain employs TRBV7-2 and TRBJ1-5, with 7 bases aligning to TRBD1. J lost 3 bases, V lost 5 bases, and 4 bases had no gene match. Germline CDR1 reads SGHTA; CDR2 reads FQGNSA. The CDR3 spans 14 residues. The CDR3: CASSPGTDNQPQHF. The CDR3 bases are TGTGCCAGCAGCCCCGGGACAGACAATCAGCCCCAGCATTTT.

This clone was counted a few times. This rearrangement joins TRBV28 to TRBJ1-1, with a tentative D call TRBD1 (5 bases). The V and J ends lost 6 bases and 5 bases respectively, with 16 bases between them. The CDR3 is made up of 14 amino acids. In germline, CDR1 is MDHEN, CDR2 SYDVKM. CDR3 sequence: CASRTALDSTEAFF. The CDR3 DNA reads TGTGCCAGCAGAACAGCCTTAGACAGTACTGAAGCTTTCTTT.

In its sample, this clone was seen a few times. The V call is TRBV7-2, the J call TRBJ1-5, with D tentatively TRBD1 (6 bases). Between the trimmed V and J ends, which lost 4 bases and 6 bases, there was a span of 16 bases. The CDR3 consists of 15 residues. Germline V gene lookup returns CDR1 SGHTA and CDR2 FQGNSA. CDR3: CASSSLPGASQPQHF. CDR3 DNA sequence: TGTGCCAGCAGCTCACTGCCGGGGGCAAGTCAGCCCCAGCATTTT.

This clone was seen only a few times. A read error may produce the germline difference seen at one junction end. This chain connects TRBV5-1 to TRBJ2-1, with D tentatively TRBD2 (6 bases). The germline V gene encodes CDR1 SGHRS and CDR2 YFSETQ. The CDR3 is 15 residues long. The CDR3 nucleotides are TGCACCAGCGGGCCCGGGCGGAGCTCCTACAATGAGCAGTTCTTC. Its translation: CTSGPGRSSYNEQFF.

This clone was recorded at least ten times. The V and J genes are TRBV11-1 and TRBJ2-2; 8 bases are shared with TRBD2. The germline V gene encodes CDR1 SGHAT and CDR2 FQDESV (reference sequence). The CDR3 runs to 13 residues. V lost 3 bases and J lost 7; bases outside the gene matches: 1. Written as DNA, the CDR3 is TGTGCCAGCAGCTTTAGCGGGATCGGGGAGCTGTTTTTT. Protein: CASSFSGIGELFF.

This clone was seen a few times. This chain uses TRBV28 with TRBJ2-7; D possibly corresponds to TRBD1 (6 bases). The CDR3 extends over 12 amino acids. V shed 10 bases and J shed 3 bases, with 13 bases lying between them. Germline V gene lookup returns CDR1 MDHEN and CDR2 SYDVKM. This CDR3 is CANSGHHYEQYF. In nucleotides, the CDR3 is TGTGCCAACTCGGGACATCACTACGAGCAGTACTTC.

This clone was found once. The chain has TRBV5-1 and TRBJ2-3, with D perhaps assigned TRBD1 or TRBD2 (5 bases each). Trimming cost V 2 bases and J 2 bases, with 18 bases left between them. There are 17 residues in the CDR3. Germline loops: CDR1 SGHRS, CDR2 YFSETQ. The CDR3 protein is CASSFAWGKAATDTQYF. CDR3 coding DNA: TGCGCCAGCAGCTTTGCGTGGGGGAAGGCGGCCACAGATACGCAGTATTTT.

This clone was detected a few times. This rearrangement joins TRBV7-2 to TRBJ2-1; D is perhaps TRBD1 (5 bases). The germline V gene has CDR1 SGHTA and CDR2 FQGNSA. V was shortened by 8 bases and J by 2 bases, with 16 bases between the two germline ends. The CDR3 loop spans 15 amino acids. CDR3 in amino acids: CASYEVAGPYNEQFF. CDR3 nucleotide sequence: TGTGCCAGCTACGAGGTGGCAGGGCCCTACAATGAGCAGTTCTTC.

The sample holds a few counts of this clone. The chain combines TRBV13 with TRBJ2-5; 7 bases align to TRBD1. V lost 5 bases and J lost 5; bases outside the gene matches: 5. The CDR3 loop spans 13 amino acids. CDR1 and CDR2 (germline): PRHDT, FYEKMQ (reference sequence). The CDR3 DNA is TGTGCCAGCAGCCAAGACAGGGCGGAGACCCAGTACTTC. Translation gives CASSQDRAETQYF.

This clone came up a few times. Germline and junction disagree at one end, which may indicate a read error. CDR3 residues: CASSRQMFGTQYF. CDR3 DNA sequence: TGCGCCAGCAGCCGCCAGATGTTCGGTACGCAGTATTTT. The chain combines TRBV7-2 with TRBJ2-3; D is unresolved. Germline V gives CDR1 SGHTA, CDR2 FQGNSA. The length of the CDR3 is 13 residues.

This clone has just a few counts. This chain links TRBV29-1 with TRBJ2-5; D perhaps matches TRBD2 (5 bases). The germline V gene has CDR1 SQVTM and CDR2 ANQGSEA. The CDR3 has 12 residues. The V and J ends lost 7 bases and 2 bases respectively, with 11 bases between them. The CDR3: CSGTEGQETQYF. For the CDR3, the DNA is TGCAGCGGGACCGAGGGACAAGAGACCCAGTACTTC.

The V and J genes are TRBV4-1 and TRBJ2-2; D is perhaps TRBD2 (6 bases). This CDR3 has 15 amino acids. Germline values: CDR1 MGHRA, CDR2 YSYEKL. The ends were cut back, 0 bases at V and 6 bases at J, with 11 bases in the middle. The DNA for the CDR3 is TGCGCCAGCAGCCAAGAGGCCAGACTAGCCGGGGAGCTGTTTTTT. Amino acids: CASSQEARLAGELFF.

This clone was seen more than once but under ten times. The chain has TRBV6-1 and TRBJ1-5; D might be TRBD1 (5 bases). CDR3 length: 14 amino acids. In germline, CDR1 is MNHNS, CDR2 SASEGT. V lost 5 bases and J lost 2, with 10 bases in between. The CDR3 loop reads CASSRTGGNQPQHF. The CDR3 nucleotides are TGTGCCAGCAGTAGAACAGGTGGCAATCAGCCCCAGCATTTT.